Following are 23 T cell receptor beta chains from one sample sequenced in a study of control samples from healthy donors and cancer patients. Produced via immunoSEQ multiplex PCR; TCRdb's table is partial and in-frame only. The sample yields over 120,000 clones, 75% to 95% seen once. The sample comprised blood. The receptors were sampled from a young man in good health.

The chain has TRBV4-2 and TRBJ2-7; TRBD2 matches 11 bases. This CDR3 is 17 amino acids long. CDR1 and CDR2 from the germline V gene are LGHNA and YNFKEQ. Germline trimming cut 0 bases from V and 1 base from J; bases unmatched to any gene: 5. CDR3 residues: CASSQDLSGGGSYEQYF. CDR3 nucleotide sequence: TGTGCCAGCAGCCAAGATCTTAGCGGGGGGGGATCCTACGAGCAGTACTTC.

V and J are TRBV7-9 and TRBJ2-7, with D unclear. Germline-derived CDR1 and CDR2 are SEHNR and FQNEAQ (reference sequence). V was shortened by 3 bases and J by 1 base, with 7 bases between the two germline ends. The CDR3 spans 13 residues. CDR3 sequence: CASSLSGSYEQYF. As DNA, the CDR3 is TGTGCCAGCAGCTTGTCTGGGTCCTACGAGCAGTACTTC.

V is TRBV28 and J is TRBJ2-7; 9 nucleotides agree with TRBD2. The length of the CDR3 is 16 residues. V shed 2 bases and J 3 bases; nucleotides not matched to a gene: 8. Germline values: CDR1 MDHEN, CDR2 SYDVKM. CDR3 nucleotides: TGTGCCAGCAGTTTAGTGGCTAGCGGGGAGTACTACGAGCAGTACTTC. Protein: CASSLVASGEYYEQYF.

As for this clone: At the DNA level, this CDR3 is encoded by other sequences in the same sample as well. V is TRBV19 and J is TRBJ2-3; TRBD2 agrees at 8 bases. The length of the CDR3 is 13 residues. V shed 8 bases and J 0 bases; nucleotides not matched to a gene: 1. Per germline, CDR1 LNHDA and CDR2 SQIVND (reference sequence). The CDR3 loop reads CASSSGSTDTQYF. The CDR3 DNA reads as TGTGCCAGTTCTAGCGGGAGCACAGATACGCAGTATTTT. Together with reference TRBV19 and TRBJ2-3, the CDR3 gives the full variable domain: DGGITQSPKYLFRKEGQNVTLSCEQNLNHDAMYWYRQDPGQGLRLIYYSQIVNDFQKGDIAEGYSVSREKKESFPLTVTSAQKNPTAFYLCASSSGSTDTQYFGPGTRLTVL.

The rearrangement joins TRBV11-3 to TRBJ1-3; D perhaps matches TRBD1 (6 bases). From germline, CDR1 is SGHNT and CDR2 YENEEA. Between the trimmed V and J ends, which lost 2 bases and 2 bases, there was a span of 10 bases. The CDR3 runs 15 residues. Here the CDR3 reads CASSLKGQAGNTIYF. Written as DNA, the CDR3 is TGTGCCAGCAGCTTAAAGGGACAAGCTGGAAACACCATATATTTT. The full variable domain, in which reference TRBV11-3 and TRBJ1-3 provide the parts outside the CDR3, is EAGVVQSPRYKIIEKKQPVAFWCNPISGHNTLYWYLQNLGQGPELLIRYENEEAVDDSQLPKDRFSAERLKGVDSTLKIQPAELGDSAVYLCASSLKGQAGNTIYFGEGSWLTVV.

This clone was observed a few times. The rearrangement uses TRBV10-3 and TRBJ2-2; D unclear. This CDR3 is built from 13 residues. Germline-derived CDR1 and CDR2 are ENHRY and SYGVKD. The V end lost 0 bases, the J end lost 5 bases, and 4 bases lay between the germline ends. CDR3 sequence (DNA): TGTGCCATCAGTGAGTCCTATACCGGGGAGCTGTTTTTT. This translates into CAISESYTGELFF.

V gene TRBV5-1 combines with J gene TRBJ1-2; 7 nucleotides agree with TRBD1. Germline CDR1 reads SGHRS; CDR2 reads YFSETQ. With 3 bases clipped from V and 6 bases from J, the junction kept 2 bases outside the gene matches. This CDR3 comprises 12 residues. This CDR3 is CASSSDRDGYTF. The CDR3 DNA is TGCGCCAGCAGCTCCGACAGGGATGGCTACACCTTC.

The V call is TRBV7-8, the J call TRBJ2-4; D is perhaps TRBD1 (5 bases). CDR3 length: 14 amino acids. Trimming took 1 base from V and 6 from J, leaving 10 bases between them. In germline, CDR1 is SGHVS, CDR2 FQNEAQ. CDR3 sequence reads: CASSLGQGVNIQYF. The CDR3 nucleotides read TGTGCCAGCAGCTTAGGGCAGGGTGTAAACATTCAGTACTTC.

This sequence joins TRBV9 and TRBJ1-2, with 9 bases aligning to TRBD1. V trimming: 3 bases; J trimming: 3 bases; junction bases outside the gene matches: 6. Germline V gives CDR1 SGDLS, CDR2 YYNGEE. There are 15 residues in the CDR3. CDR3 coding DNA: TGTGCCAGCAGCGGATACAGGGGGCATGACTATGGCTACACCTTC. This codes for CASSGYRGHDYGYTF.

This clone appeared once. The CDR3 sequence: CASSLPRGISATNEKLFF. The CDR3 bases are TGTGCCAGCAGCTTACCGCGTGGAATATCTGCAACTAATGAAAAACTGTTTTTT. The chain joins TRBV7-9 to TRBJ1-4; D call uncertain. V shed 2 bases and J shed 0 bases, with 16 bases lying between them. This CDR3 is 18 amino acids long. Germline V gives CDR1 SEHNR, CDR2 FQNEAQ (reference sequence).

The chain couples TRBV11-2 to TRBJ2-3; D uncertain. Deletions cut 5 bases from V and 2 bases from J, with 17 bases between. Germline-derived CDR1 and CDR2 are SGHAT and FQNNGV. The CDR3 length is 16 residues. CDR3 in amino acids: CASSAGGRSYTDTQYF. The DNA of the CDR3 is TGTGCCAGCAGCGCTGGTGGGCGAAGTTACACAGATACGCAGTATTTT.

The chain recombines TRBV28 with TRBJ2-4; the D gene is possibly TRBD1 (8 bases). The V end was cut by 2 bases, the J end by 9 bases, with 23 bases between. Germline lookup yields CDR1 MDHEN and CDR2 SYDVKM. The CDR3 spans 17 residues. The CDR3 DNA reads TGTGCCAGCAGTTTACCCATCACAGGGGGGGCTGGGGTCATTCAGTACTTC. It codes for CASSLPITGGAGVIQYF. Filled out from reference TRBV28 and TRBJ2-4, the complete variable domain reads DVKVTQSSRYLVKRTGEKVFLECVQDMDHENMFWYRQDPGLGLRLIYFSYDVKMKEKGDIPEGYSVSREKKERFSLILESASTNQTSMYLCASSLPITGGAGVIQYFGAGTRLSVL.

This chain connects TRBV24-1 to TRBJ2-3; no reliable D call. V gave up 5 bases and J gave up 0 bases, with 11 bases separating them. Germline V CDR1 and CDR2: KGHDR, SFDVKD. There are 15 residues in the CDR3. The CDR3, as DNA: TGTGCCACCAGTGGCGGCTATACTAGCACAGATACGCAGTATTTT. It translates to CATSGGYTSTDTQYF.

This clone was counted a single time. The chain joins TRBV28 to TRBJ2-7; 8 bases agree with TRBD1. Trimming cost V 6 bases and J 3 bases; bases outside gene matches: 10. This CDR3 is 15 amino acids long. Germline-derived CDR1 and CDR2 are MDHEN and SYDVKM. CDR3 region: CASRDARTGNYEQYF. CDR3 coding DNA: TGTGCCAGCAGGGATGCTAGGACAGGGAACTACGAGCAGTACTTC.

A single count supports this clone. This chain connects TRBV30 to TRBJ1-4; 8 bases map to TRBD1. V was pared by 0 bases and J by 5 bases, with 8 bases of the junction left unmatched. Germline CDR1 is GTSNPN and CDR2 is SVGIG (reference sequence). This CDR3 is 16 amino acids long. The DNA of the CDR3 is TGTGCCTGGAGTGTCCTAAGGACAGGGAAGAATGAAAAACTGTTTTTT. It translates to CAWSVLRTGKNEKLFF.

The rearrangement joins TRBV7-7 to TRBJ1-1; D is possibly TRBD1 (6 bases). The CDR3 runs to 13 residues. V was clipped by 5 bases and J by 2 bases, with 9 bases between them. Germline V gene lookup returns CDR1 SSHAT and CDR2 FNYEAQ (reference sequence). The DNA of the CDR3 is TGTGCCAGCAGCCGACAGGAAAACACTGAAGCTTTCTTT. Translating gives CASSRQENTEAFF.

This rearrangement joins TRBV13 to TRBJ2-1; unclear D gene. Germline lookup yields CDR1 PRHDT and CDR2 FYEKMQ (reference sequence). Trimming removed 4 bases at V and 9 bases at J, with 13 bases between. The CDR3 has 13 residues. CDR3 bases: TGTGCCAGCAGCTCACCGTTACATTCTGAGCAGTTCTTC. This gives the protein CASSSPLHSEQFF.

This chain links TRBV6-5 with TRBJ1-2; a weak D match, TRBD1 (5 bases). CDR3 length: 15 amino acids. Germline assignment: CDR1 MNHEY and CDR2 SVGAGI. The V and J ends lost 0 bases and 2 bases respectively, with 10 bases between them. CDR3: CASSYSGGTNYGYTF. The CDR3 DNA reads TGTGCCAGCAGTTACTCGGGGGGAACCAACTATGGCTACACCTTC.

The chain uses TRBV25-1 and TRBJ2-7; D uncertain. V gave up 6 bases and J gave up 3 bases, with 12 bases separating them. The CDR3 is 13 amino acids. The germline gives CDR1 MGHDK, CDR2 SYGVNS. CDR3: CASSHRAVYEQYF. CDR3 coding DNA: TGTGCCAGCAGCCACCGGGCAGTCTACGAGCAGTACTTC.

CDR3 DNA: TGTGCCAGCAGCCCTACCGGGACACTGAACACTGAAGCTTTCTTT. It codes for CASSPTGTLNTEAFF. V gene TRBV7-9 combines with J gene TRBJ1-1, with D perhaps TRBD1 (6 bases). Looked up from germline, CDR1 is SEHNR and CDR2 is FQNEAQ (reference sequence). Trimming left V 5 bases short and J 0 bases short, with 13 bases between. This CDR3 is 15 amino acids long.

This chain uses TRBV4-1 with TRBJ1-6; no clear D. The length of the CDR3 is 16 residues. CDR1 MGHRA and CDR2 YSYEKL come from the germline V gene. V gave up 0 bases and J gave up 3 bases, with 9 bases separating them. CDR3 bases: TGCGCCAGCAGCCAAGACGGGCAGGTCTATAATTCACCCCTCCACTTT. It is translated as CASSQDGQVYNSPLHF.

This chain connects TRBV6-6 to TRBJ2-7; possibly TRBD2 for D (6 bases). CDR1 is MNHNY and CDR2 is SVGAGI in the germline V gene (reference sequence). V shed 2 bases and J shed 3 bases, with 14 bases lying between them. CDR3 length equals 15 residues. The CDR3 reads CASSYNRDFVYEQYF. Written as DNA, the CDR3 is TGTGCCAGCAGTTACAACCGGGACTTCGTCTACGAGCAGTACTTC.

The rearrangement links TRBV5-5 to TRBJ2-1; D is perhaps TRBD2 (6 bases). The CDR3 sequence is 12 residues long. V lost 3 bases, J lost 10 bases, and 11 bases lay in between. CDR1 is SGHKS and CDR2 is YYEKEE in the germline V gene (reference sequence). The CDR3 sequence: CASSSLALEQFF. The CDR3 bases are TGTGCCAGCAGCTCACTAGCCCTGGAGCAGTTCTTC.